These 27 T cell receptor beta chains were sequenced from one sample in a study of control samples from healthy donors and cancer patients. TCRdb's table, derived via immunoSEQ multiplex PCR, lists solely in-frame clones and lacks some. The profile shows 55,000 to 65,000 clones, more than 70% of them singletons. What was sequenced was PBMCs. These receptor sequences come from an older woman with lung cancer.

The chain links TRBV7-8 to TRBJ2-7; 7 bases line up with TRBD1. The CDR3 is 16 residues long. Trimming at V came to 5 bases and at J to 5 bases, leaving 15 bases not matched to a gene. CDR1 is SGHVS, CDR2 FQNEAQ, per germline. Written as DNA, the CDR3 is TGTGCCAGCAGCCCCCGCCGTGGACAGGCTAATGACGAGCAGTACTTC. Translated, it gives CASSPRRGQANDEQYF. Complete variable domain (other parts from reference TRBV7-8 and TRBJ2-7): GAGVSQSPRYKVAKRGQDVALRCDPISGHVSLFWYQQALGQGPEFLTYFQNEAQLDKSGLPSDRFFAERPEGSVSTLKIQRTQQEDSAVYLCASSPRRGQANDEQYFGPGTRLTVT.

J is TRBJ1-2 and V is TRBV6-5; 7 bases agree with TRBD1. The length of the CDR3 is 15 residues. Trimming cost V 0 bases and J 8 bases; bases outside gene matches: 9. CDR1 is MNHEY and CDR2 is SVGAGI in the germline V gene. CDR3 DNA: TGTGCCAGCAGTTACTCCGACAGGGAGGGATTCGGCTACACCTTC. Its translation is CASSYSDREGFGYTF.

The chain links TRBV19 to TRBJ1-1, with D possibly being TRBD1 (5 bases). Germline CDR1 LNHDA, CDR2 SQIVND (reference sequence). The CDR3 has 14 residues. V was clipped by 3 bases and J by 4 bases, with 12 bases between them. CDR3 DNA sequence: TGTGCCAGTAGTATTATGATGGGGACCACTGAAGCTTTCTTT. It codes for CASSIMMGTTEAFF. Full variable domain (rest looked up from reference TRBV19 and TRBJ1-1): DGGITQSPKYLFRKEGQNVTLSCEQNLNHDAMYWYRQDPGQGLRLIYYSQIVNDFQKGDIAEGYSVSREKKESFPLTVTSAQKNPTAFYLCASSIMMGTTEAFFGQGTRLTVV.

This clone was recorded a few times. The chain combines TRBV2 with TRBJ1-2; D possibly corresponds to TRBD1 (5 bases). Germline values: CDR1 SNHLY, CDR2 FYNNEI. V was trimmed by 6 bases and J by 7 bases, leaving 18 bases between them. The CDR3 sequence is 14 residues long. The CDR3 region is CASSPSGTMSGYTF. CDR3 coding DNA: TGTGCCAGCAGCCCATCCGGGACTATGTCTGGCTACACCTTC.

The V gene is TRBV7-2, the J gene TRBJ1-1; tentative D call: TRBD1 (5 bases). CDR1 and CDR2 from the germline V gene are SGHTA and FQGNSA. CDR3 length equals 15 residues. Trimming stripped 5 bases from V and 1 base from J, with 14 bases between. CDR3 sequence reads: CASSPVGAENTEAFF. The CDR3 DNA is TGTGCCAGCAGCCCCGTAGGGGCCGAGAACACTGAAGCTTTCTTT. Complete variable domain (other parts from reference TRBV7-2 and TRBJ1-1): GAGVSQSPSNKVTEKGKDVELRCDPISGHTALYWYRQSLGQGLEFLIYFQGNSAPDKSGLPSDRFSAERTGGSVSTLTIQRTQQEDSAVYLCASSPVGAENTEAFFGQGTRLTVV.

The chain uses TRBV18 and TRBJ2-2, with D perhaps TRBD1 or TRBD2 (5 bases each). This CDR3 is 16 amino acids long. V was shortened by 1 base and J by 3 bases, with 12 bases between the two germline ends. Per germline, CDR1 KGHSH and CDR2 LQKENI. CDR3 in DNA: TGTGCCAGCTCACCACGGATGGGGGTTGACACCGGGGAGCTGTTTTTT. Translating it yields CASSPRMGVDTGELFF.

This clone was counted a few times. The chain recombines TRBV24-1 with TRBJ2-5; 7 positions match TRBD1. Germline CDR1 reads KGHDR; CDR2 reads SFDVKD. This CDR3 is 15 amino acids long. Unmatched junction bases numbered 2, after V lost 0 bases and J lost 2 bases. This CDR3 reads CATSDLGRGQETQYF. The CDR3 DNA reads as TGTGCCACCAGTGATTTGGGCAGGGGGCAAGAGACCCAGTACTTC.

J is TRBJ1-1 and V is TRBV5-1; TRBD1 agrees at 10 bases. CDR3 size: 17 residues. Looked up from germline, CDR1 is SGHRS and CDR2 is YFSETQ. Unmatched junction bases numbered 7, after V lost 2 bases and J lost 0 bases. Here the CDR3 DNA reads TGCGCCAGCAGCTTTCTAGGGACAGGGGCGTTGAACACTGAAGCTTTCTTT. Amino acid sequence: CASSFLGTGALNTEAFF.

The chain has TRBV5-6 and TRBJ2-1; 10 bases match TRBD2. The CDR3 is 15 residues long. CDR1 is SGHDT and CDR2 is YYEEEE in the germline V gene. The J segment lost 3 bases and the V segment lost 3 bases, leaving 3 bases of the junction unmatched. The CDR3: CASSSIAGGYNEQFF. CDR3 nucleotide sequence: TGTGCCAGCAGCTCAATAGCGGGGGGCTACAATGAGCAGTTCTTC.

The chain links TRBV5-5 to TRBJ1-1, with TRBD1 as a possible D gene (5 bases). The V gene's germline CDR1 is SGHKS and CDR2 YYEKEE (reference sequence). CDR3 size: 15 residues. V lost 4 bases to trimming and J lost 1 base, with 14 bases between them. CDR3 protein: CASSLSAGPNTEAFF. CDR3 coding DNA: TGTGCCAGCAGCCTCTCTGCGGGGCCGAACACTGAAGCTTTCTTT.

This chain uses TRBV5-6 with TRBJ2-1; TRBD1 is a possible D gene (7 bases). Germline assignment: CDR1 SGHDT and CDR2 YYEEEE. The CDR3 has 14 residues. The V end was cut by 4 bases, the J end by 3 bases, with 11 bases between. The CDR3 coding sequence is TGTGCCAGCAGCCGGGGGACAGTCTACAATGAGCAGTTCTTC. It codes for CASSRGTVYNEQFF.

The DNA for the CDR3 is TGTGCCAGCAGCCCGCGGGGGGAGCAGTACTTC. The encoded protein is CASSPRGEQYF. V and J are TRBV7-8 and TRBJ2-7, with 7 bases fitting TRBD2. The J segment lost 7 bases and the V segment lost 5 bases, leaving 2 bases of the junction unmatched. The V gene's germline CDR1 is SGHVS and CDR2 FQNEAQ. The CDR3 has 11 amino acids.

The V and J genes are TRBV27 and TRBJ1-1, with 8 bases matching TRBD1. Germline CDR1 reads MNHEY; CDR2 reads SMNVEV (reference sequence). The CDR3 runs 15 residues. V shed 0 bases, J shed 4 bases, and the junction held 4 bases outside the gene matches. The CDR3 DNA follows: TGTGCCAGCAGTTTATCACAGGGGGTTGGCACTGAAGCTTTCTTT. The encoded protein is CASSLSQGVGTEAFF.

The chain joins TRBV5-1 to TRBJ2-5, with TRBD2 identical over 7 bases. The CDR3 is made up of 14 amino acids. CDR1 SGHRS and CDR2 YFSETQ come from the germline V gene. The V and J ends lost 5 bases and 2 bases, in that order; junction bases with no gene match: 6. In nucleotides, the CDR3 is TGCGCCAGCAGGGCTGGACTAGGGCAAGAGACCCAGTACTTC. The encoded protein is CASRAGLGQETQYF. Using reference TRBV5-1 and TRBJ2-5 for the parts outside the CDR3, the full variable domain is KAGVTQTPRYLIKTRGQQVTLSCSPISGHRSVSWYQQTPGQGLQFLFEYFSETQRNKGNFPGRFSGRQFSNSRSEMNVSTLELGDSALYLCASRAGLGQETQYFGPGTRLLVL.

This clone was seen a single time. This sample also contains other DNA sequences that code for the same CDR3. V usage is TRBV10-3 and J usage is TRBJ2-1; 8 bases map to TRBD2. This CDR3 contains 15 residues. The germline gives CDR1 ENHRY, CDR2 SYGVKD. V lost 0 bases and J lost 7; bases outside the gene matches: 5. The CDR3 is CAISESGGAGNEQFF. The CDR3 bases are TGTGCCATCAGTGAGTCCGGGGGGGCGGGAAATGAGCAGTTCTTC.

The chain employs TRBV4-1 and TRBJ1-4, with 7 bases identical to TRBD1. The CDR3 is made up of 16 amino acids. Germline V gene data show CDR1 as MGHRA and CDR2 as YSYEKL. Trimming at V came to 3 bases and at J to 7 bases, leaving 11 bases not matched to a gene. CDR3 DNA sequence: TGCGCCAGCAGCCATCCCCCCAGGGGGGGAGGTGAAAAACTGTTTTTT. It encodes CASSHPPRGGGEKLFF.

This chain connects TRBV10-1 to TRBJ2-7, with 8 bases lining up with TRBD1. The CDR3 consists of 15 residues. The trim removed 6 bases at V and 4 bases at J, leaving 11 bases unmatched. Germline loops: CDR1 WNHNN, CDR2 SYGVQD (reference sequence). The DNA of the CDR3 is TGCGCCAGCAGCGCTGAGACAGGGGCGGTGTACGAGCAGTACTTC. Translating gives CASSAETGAVYEQYF.

This clone was detected a few times. This chain links TRBV7-8 with TRBJ1-5; D remains unclear. The CDR3 runs to 14 residues. Germline V gene lookup returns CDR1 SGHVS and CDR2 FQNEAQ. V was clipped by 7 bases and J by 4 bases, with 14 bases between them. The CDR3 here is CASTPLGGNQPQHF. DNA for the CDR3: TGTGCCAGCACCCCATTGGGAGGGAATCAGCCCCAGCATTTT. Based on the CDR3 plus reference TRBV7-8 and TRBJ1-5, the full variable domain is GAGVSQSPRYKVAKRGQDVALRCDPISGHVSLFWYQQALGQGPEFLTYFQNEAQLDKSGLPSDRFFAERPEGSVSTLKIQRTQQEDSAVYLCASTPLGGNQPQHFGDGTRLSIL.

The chain employs TRBV5-6 and TRBJ1-1; D call uncertain. The length of the CDR3 is 12 residues. V shed 1 base and J shed 5 bases, with 6 bases lying between them. The germline CDR1 and CDR2 sequences are SGHDT and YYEEEE. The CDR3 loop is CASSLTSTEAFF. In DNA, the CDR3 is TGTGCCAGCAGCTTGACGTCTACTGAAGCTTTCTTT.

The gene calls are TRBV6-1 and TRBJ1-5; TRBD1 aligns across 7 bases. After removal of 5 bases from V and 3 bases from J, the junction contained 4 bases not matched to a gene. The CDR3 contains 14 residues. Germline loops: CDR1 MNHNS, CDR2 SASEGT. This CDR3 reads CASSWDRPNQPQHF. Written as DNA, the CDR3 is TGTGCCAGCAGTTGGGACAGACCCAATCAGCCCCAGCATTTT.

J is TRBJ1-4 and V is TRBV5-6, with unresolved D. The germline V gene has CDR1 SGHDT and CDR2 YYEEEE. The CDR3 is made up of 14 amino acids. V was cut by 1 base and J by 0 bases, with 4 bases left in between. DNA of the CDR3: TGTGCCAGCAGCTTGATAGCAACTAATGAAAAACTGTTTTTT. It codes for CASSLIATNEKLFF.

This clone was counted a single time. The V call is TRBV5-1, the J call TRBJ2-7; D is ambiguous. Germline V gene lookup returns CDR1 SGHRS and CDR2 YFSETQ. V lost 5 bases, J lost 4 bases, and 16 bases lay in between. The CDR3 is 14 amino acids. The chain's CDR3 is CASRKSLPPYEQYF. The CDR3 nucleotides are TGCGCCAGCAGGAAAAGTCTCCCCCCTTACGAGCAGTACTTC.

This clone was observed a handful of times. The genes are TRBV3-1 (or the pseudogene TRBV3-2) and TRBJ1-3, with D uncertain. The CDR3 spans 14 residues. Trimming shortened V by 4 bases and J by 2 bases, and 9 bases separated the two germline ends. Germline CDR1 LGHDT, CDR2 YNNKEL (reference sequence). The CDR3 is CASSPSLAGNTIYF. CDR3 bases: TGTGCCAGCAGCCCCTCATTGGCTGGAAACACCATATATTTT.

The J gene is TRBJ1-1, the V gene TRBV5-1, with a tentative D call TRBD1 (6 bases). The germline V and J ends were trimmed by 0 bases and 0 bases, with 9 bases remaining between them. In germline, CDR1 is SGHRS, CDR2 YFSETQ. The CDR3 sequence is 15 residues long. CDR3 nucleotide sequence: TGCGCCAGCAGCTTGGTCCAGGGGATGAACACTGAAGCTTTCTTT. Its protein is CASSLVQGMNTEAFF.

The rearrangement joins TRBV18 to TRBJ2-5; D could derive from TRBD1 or TRBD2 (5 bases each). This CDR3 is 14 amino acids long. Germline V gene sequence: CDR1 KGHSH, CDR2 LQKENI. V gave up 0 bases and J gave up 5 bases, with 10 bases separating them. DNA for the CDR3: TGTGCCAGCTCACCACCGGGGGTTCGGGAGACCCAGTACTTC. It encodes CASSPPGVRETQYF.

The V and J genes are TRBV19 and TRBJ1-3, with D uncertain. Germline V gives CDR1 LNHDA, CDR2 SQIVND (reference sequence). The ends were cut back, 5 bases at V and 2 bases at J, with 10 bases in the middle. The CDR3 is made up of 14 amino acids. CDR3 amino acids: CASSFRDTGNTIYF. DNA for the CDR3: TGTGCCAGTAGTTTTCGCGATACTGGAAACACCATATATTTT.

V gene TRBV5-4 combines with J gene TRBJ1-3, with D perhaps matching TRBD1 (6 bases). V was cut by 0 bases and J by 0 bases, with 16 bases left in between. The CDR3 covers 18 residues. The germline V gene encodes CDR1 SGHNT and CDR2 YYREEE (reference sequence). DNA of the CDR3: TGTGCCAGCAGCTTGGACCCAGGGGTTCCCTCCTCTGGAAACACCATATATTTT. Translating gives CASSLDPGVPSSGNTIYF. Together with reference TRBV5-4 and TRBJ1-3, the CDR3 gives the full variable domain: ETGVTQSPTHLIKTRGQQVTLRCSSQSGHNTVSWYQQALGQGPQFIFQYYREEENGRGNFPPRFSGLQFPNYSSELNVNALELDDSALYLCASSLDPGVPSSGNTIYFGEGSWLTVV.